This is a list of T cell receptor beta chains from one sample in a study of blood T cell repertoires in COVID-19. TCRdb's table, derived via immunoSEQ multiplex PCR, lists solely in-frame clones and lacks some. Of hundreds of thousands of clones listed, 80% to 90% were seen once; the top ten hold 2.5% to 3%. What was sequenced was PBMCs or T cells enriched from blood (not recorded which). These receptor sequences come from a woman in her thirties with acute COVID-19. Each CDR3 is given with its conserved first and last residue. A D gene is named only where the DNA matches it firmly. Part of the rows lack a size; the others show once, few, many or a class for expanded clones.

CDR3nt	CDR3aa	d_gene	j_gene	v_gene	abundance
TGTGCCAGCGGCAAGACGCCCGGGAACATTCAGTACTTC	CASGKTPGNIQYF	NA	TRBJ2-4	TRBV12-3/TRBV12-4	NA
TGTGCCAGCAGTGAATTCTACGGGTCGGCCTTTAACTATGGCTACACCTTC	CASSEFYGSAFNYGYTF	NA	TRBJ1-2	TRBV6-1	NA
TGCGCCAGCAGCTTGGGAGGGAACAATCAGCCCCAGCATTTT	CASSLGGNNQPQHF	NA	TRBJ1-5	TRBV5-1	few
TGTGCCAGCAGCTTTAGGACTAGAGGGAATGAGCAGTTCTTC	CASSFRTRGNEQFF	TRBD2	TRBJ2-1	TRBV7-2	NA
TGTGCCAGCAGCCAAGAAATGGGCGCCACGGGGGCAGATACGCAGTATTTT	CASSQEMGATGADTQYF	NA	TRBJ2-3	TRBV3-1/TRBV3-2	NA
TGTGCCAGCACCGACAGGGGGCCTGGGACCGGGGAGCTGTTTTTT	CASTDRGPGTGELFF	TRBD1	TRBJ2-2	TRBV11-2	NA
TGCGCCAGCAGCCAAGTGATAAGGACAGACAACTATGGCTACACCTTC	CASSQVIRTDNYGYTF	NA	TRBJ1-2	TRBV4-1	NA
TGTGCCAGCAGCCCCCGACAGGAGTTTTACAATGAGCAGTTCTTC	CASSPRQEFYNEQFF	NA	TRBJ2-1	TRBV6-5	once
TGTGCCAGCAGCTTCCAGGAGGGTGAGCAGTTCTTC	CASSFQEGEQFF	NA	TRBJ2-1	TRBV7-2	NA
TGCGCCAGCAGTTTCTCCGAAGCGGGGGGATACGAGCAGTACTTC	CASSFSEAGGYEQYF	TRBD2	TRBJ2-7	TRBV10-2	NA
TGTGCCAGCAGTTCGCCAAGACAGGGTAGCAATCAGCCCCAGCATTTT	CASSSPRQGSNQPQHF	TRBD1	TRBJ1-5	TRBV28	NA
TGTGCCAGCAGCTCCACAGGGAACTATGGCTACACCTTC	CASSSTGNYGYTF	NA	TRBJ1-2	TRBV5-5	NA
TGTGCCACCTTTGTAAGGGACAAAGGTGTAGGGGCCGGGGAGCTGTTTTTT	CATFVRDKGVGAGELFF	NA	TRBJ2-2	TRBV24-1	NA
TGTGCCAGCTTTTGGAAGGACAGGGTCGATACGCAGTATTTT	CASFWKDRVDTQYF	TRBD1	TRBJ2-3	TRBV2	NA
TGTGCCAGCAGCCAGGACAGGGTCCATAATTCACCCCTCCACTTT	CASSQDRVHNSPLHF	TRBD1	TRBJ1-6	TRBV4-2	few
TGCGCCAGCAGCCAAGACTATCGGGAATTGGAGACCCAGTACTTC	CASSQDYRELETQYF	NA	TRBJ2-5	TRBV4-1	NA
TGCGCCAGCAGGCAGTTGGCAGGGGTTGTTGAAAAACTGTTTTTT	CASRQLAGVVEKLFF	NA	TRBJ1-4	TRBV4-1	once
TGTGCCAGCAGCTCGGACAGGGCTCTCCCCAGGTCTTTCTTT	CASSSDRALPRSFF	TRBD1	TRBJ1-1	TRBV5-6	NA
TGCAGCACCGGACAGTTGCAAGAGACCCAGTACTTC	CSTGQLQETQYF	NA	TRBJ2-5	TRBV29-1	NA
TGTGCCAGCAGCTTAGTACAACATTACAGGGGAGACGATGGCTACACCTTC	CASSLVQHYRGDDGYTF	TRBD1	TRBJ1-2	TRBV7-9	few
TGTGCCAGCAGCTCCCCTGTGACAGGGAACTACGAGCAGTACTTC	CASSSPVTGNYEQYF	TRBD1	TRBJ2-7	TRBV5-4	few
TGCGCCAGCAGCCAAGAAGGACTAACCGGGGGATACGAGCAGTACTTC	CASSQEGLTGGYEQYF	NA	TRBJ2-7	TRBV4-3	NA
TGTGCCAGTACTCTGACAGGGTGGGGAGAAAAACTGTTTTTT	CASTLTGWGEKLFF	TRBD1	TRBJ1-4	TRBV19	NA
TGCGCCAGCAGCCTTCGGGACAGGCGAATTTCTGGAAACAAGTTTATCGCCATATATTTT	CASSLRDRRISGNKFIAIYF	TRBD1	TRBJ1-3	TRBV4-1	once
TGTGCCAGCAGCGAAGTCGGGACAGGGGCTTTGAACACTGAAGCTTTCTTT	CASSEVGTGALNTEAFF	TRBD1	TRBJ1-1	TRBV3-1/TRBV3-2	once
TGTGCCAGCAGCCCCGAATGGATCCCGGGGACAGGTGGAGAAAAGCTGTTTTTT	CASSPEWIPGTGGEKLFF	TRBD1	TRBJ1-4	TRBV7-8	NA
TGTGCCAGCAGTTTGGGACAGGGGGCGACGTACGAGCAGTACTTC	CASSLGQGATYEQYF	TRBD1	TRBJ2-7	TRBV27	NA
TGTGCCAGCAGGGGGGACAGGGAGGACGACGAGCAGTACTTC	CASRGDREDDEQYF	TRBD1	TRBJ2-7	TRBV6-5	NA
TGTGCCAGCAGCCGAGTAGGACTCGAAGAGACCCAGTACTTC	CASSRVGLEETQYF	NA	TRBJ2-5	TRBV3-1/TRBV3-2	NA
TGTGCCAGTAGCAGAGGCGGAGGGTCAAGCTACGAGCAGTACTTC	CASSRGGGSSYEQYF	NA	TRBJ2-7	TRBV19	NA
TGTGCCAGCAGCTTGGCGGCAGGGAAATCGCCCTACAATGAGCAGTTCTTC	CASSLAAGKSPYNEQFF	NA	TRBJ2-1	TRBV5-6	NA
TGCGCCAGCAGCCAAGTACGTGGACAGGGAGATGCGGACACTGAAGCTTTCTTT	CASSQVRGQGDADTEAFF	TRBD1	TRBJ1-1	TRBV4-1	NA
TGTGCCAGCAGTTCCCCGGTACAGGGCGGCTCCTACAATGAGCAGTTCTTC	CASSSPVQGGSYNEQFF	NA	TRBJ2-1	TRBV28	NA
TGTGCCAGTAGTATAGTACACAGGGCTACCTATGGCTACACCTTC	CASSIVHRATYGYTF	NA	TRBJ1-2	TRBV19	NA
TGTGCCACCGCCCCCCCAGGGGTGTCATACAATGAGCAGTTCTTC	CATAPPGVSYNEQFF	NA	TRBJ2-1	TRBV19	NA
TGTGCCAGCAGCCTACGACTAGCGGGGTTATCCTACAATGAGCAGTTCTTC	CASSLRLAGLSYNEQFF	TRBD2	TRBJ2-1	TRBV5-6	NA
TGTGCCAGCAGTTACGAGTCCTATACGCAGTATTTT	CASSYESYTQYF	NA	TRBJ2-3	TRBV6-2/TRBV6-3	once
TGTGCCAGCAGACCCCCAGGACTCGGCACTGAAGCTTTCTTT	CASRPPGLGTEAFF	NA	TRBJ1-1	TRBV7-2	NA
TGTGCCAGGGCAACAGGGGCGGGCACCGGGGAGCTGTTTTTT	CARATGAGTGELFF	TRBD1	TRBJ2-2	TRBV6-9	NA
TGTGCCAGCAGCCCGGGACAGGGGCTAACAACTAATGAAAAACTGTTTTTT	CASSPGQGLTTNEKLFF	TRBD1	TRBJ1-4	TRBV6-2/TRBV6-3	NA
TGTGCCAGCAGTATTAATAGCAATCAGCCCCAGCATTTT	CASSINSNQPQHF	NA	TRBJ1-5	TRBV7-9	few
TGTGCCAGCAGCTTGGCGGCCCCAGGAAGCAATCAGCCCCAGCATTTT	CASSLAAPGSNQPQHF	NA	TRBJ1-5	TRBV5-5	NA
TGTGCCAGCAGCTTACAGGGTGCTAACTATGGCTACACCTTC	CASSLQGANYGYTF	NA	TRBJ1-2	TRBV5-4	NA
TGTGCCAGCAGTGGGGGACACTTTCCCGATGGCTACACCTTC	CASSGGHFPDGYTF	NA	TRBJ1-2	TRBV25-1	few
TGTGCCAGCAGCGCAGAACAGGGGGATTGGCAGCCCCAGCATTTT	CASSAEQGDWQPQHF	TRBD1	TRBJ1-5	TRBV7-2	NA
TGTGCCAGCAACGGACTGGGAGGCAATCAGCCCCAGCATTTT	CASNGLGGNQPQHF	NA	TRBJ1-5	TRBV2	NA
TGTGCCACCAGCCCACACAGGGATAACACTGAAGCTTTCTTT	CATSPHRDNTEAFF	NA	TRBJ1-1	TRBV15	NA
TGTGCCAGCAGCCAAGATAGCCAGCCCCAGCATTTT	CASSQDSQPQHF	NA	TRBJ1-5	TRBV3-1/TRBV3-2	few
TGTGCCAGCAGCCCTGGACAGCCCTACAATGAGCAGTTCTTC	CASSPGQPYNEQFF	NA	TRBJ2-1	TRBV3-1/TRBV3-2	NA
TGTGCCAGCAGTTTAGGGTTTTCGGCCGTTGCGGGGCGATCTAATGAAAAACTGTTTTTT	CASSLGFSAVAGRSNEKLFF	NA	TRBJ1-4	TRBV27	NA
TGTGCCAGCAGCTTAGAGCGAAGCAACACCGGGGAGCTGTTTTTT	CASSLERSNTGELFF	NA	TRBJ2-2	TRBV11-3	NA
TGCAGCGTTATTGGGACAGACTATGGCTACACCTTC	CSVIGTDYGYTF	TRBD1	TRBJ1-2	TRBV29-1	few
TGCGCCAGTAGAGCAGGGGTGAACACCGGGGAGCTGTTTTTT	CASRAGVNTGELFF	NA	TRBJ2-2	TRBV5-1	NA
TGCGCCAGCAGCCAAGAGGACACCAGAAATCAGCCCCAGCATTTT	CASSQEDTRNQPQHF	NA	TRBJ1-5	TRBV4-1	NA
TGTGCCAGCAGCTTACTAGCGAACTATGGCTACACCTTC	CASSLLANYGYTF	NA	TRBJ1-2	TRBV7-9	NA
TGCAGCGTCTTGATTCCTATATCAGGGGTCGGGTCCTACGAGCAGTACTTC	CSVLIPISGVGSYEQYF	NA	TRBJ2-7	TRBV29-1	once
TGTGCCAGCAGCTTAAGCGGGGAGGGTTCTAATGAAAAACTGTTTTTT	CASSLSGEGSNEKLFF	NA	TRBJ1-4	TRBV13	NA
TGTGCCAGCTCACCACCCGGGAGGCATGGCTACACCTTC	CASSPPGRHGYTF	NA	TRBJ1-2	TRBV18	once
TGTGCCAGCAGCCAAGATTGGCAGTACAATGAGCAGTTCTTC	CASSQDWQYNEQFF	NA	TRBJ2-1	TRBV14	NA
TGTGCCATCAGTGAGTCGGGACTAGCCACCTACGAGCAGTACTTC	CAISESGLATYEQYF	TRBD2	TRBJ2-7	TRBV10-3	NA